Listed below are T cell receptor beta chains from one sample, sequenced in a study of blood T cell repertoires in COVID-19. Repertoires were generated with immunoSEQ multiplex PCR, while TCRdb's copy carries only in-frame clones and drops some. The table lists about 140,000 clones, 70% to 90% of them singletons, with approximately 5.4% in the top ten. Source material: peripheral blood. All receptors come from a human donor in a cohort sampled during active COVID-19. Both conserved end residues are part of each CDR3. The D gene is left open where the match is weak. Only part of the rows carry a size: once, few, many, or a class if the clone is expanded.

J | size | V | D | CDR3 | DNA
TRBJ2-1 | many | TRBV2 | TRBD2 | CASRPWTSGPYNEQFF | TGTGCCAGCAGACCCTGGACTAGCGGACCTTACAATGAGCAGTTCTTC
TRBJ1-6 | . | TRBV12-3/TRBV12-4 | TRBD1 | CASSLYRGLLHF | TGTGCCAGCAGTTTATACAGGGGACTGCTCCACTTT
TRBJ1-2 | . | TRBV6-6 | TRBD1 | CASRQGARQGYTF | TGTGCCAGCCGACAGGGGGCGCGGCAGGGCTACACCTTC
TRBJ2-3 | . | TRBV6-5 | . | CASSTREAGTDTQYF | TGTGCCAGCAGCACAAGAGAAGCGGGCACAGATACGCAGTATTTT
TRBJ1-5 | . | TRBV5-5 | . | CASSLAGTNNQPQHF | TGTGCCAGCAGCTTGGCAGGGACAAATAATCAGCCCCAGCATTTT
TRBJ2-7 | . | TRBV4-1 | . | CASSQVAGMFYEQYF | TGCGCCAGCAGCCAAGTGGCAGGGATGTTCTACGAGCAGTACTTC
TRBJ2-1 | . | TRBV15 | . | CATSRDRTFSYNEQFF | TGTGCCACCAGCAGAGATCGGACATTCTCCTACAATGAGCAGTTCTTC
TRBJ2-5 | once | TRBV4-2 | TRBD2 | CASSQDVGDYYGGTQYF | TGTGCCAGCAGCCAAGATGTAGGGGACTACTATGGGGGGACCCAGTACTTC
TRBJ1-1 | . | TRBV7-3 | . | CASSPGIGMNTEAFF | TGTGCCAGCAGCCCCGGGATAGGGATGAACACTGAAGCTTTCTTT
TRBJ1-4 | once | TRBV19 | TRBD1 | CASSITDRGRINEKLFF | TGTGCCAGTAGTATAACCGACAGGGGGCGGATTAATGAAAAACTGTTTTTT
TRBJ2-3 | . | TRBV2 | . | CASRQGGEGTDTQYF | TGTGCCAGCAGGCAGGGCGGGGAGGGCACAGATACGCAGTATTTT
TRBJ2-2 | . | TRBV29-1 | . | CSVGKLGQNTGELFF | TGCAGCGTTGGGAAGTTGGGACAGAACACCGGGGAGCTGTTTTTT
TRBJ1-5 | . | TRBV30 | TRBD1 | CAWRGQGGNQPQHF | TGTGCCTGGAGGGGACAGGGTGGCAATCAGCCCCAGCATTTT
TRBJ1-5 | few | TRBV19 | . | CASSPNGGQQPQHF | TGTGCCAGTAGTCCCAACGGAGGACAGCAGCCCCAGCATTTT
TRBJ2-1 | . | TRBV29-1 | . | CSARSQGTRQFF | TGCAGCGCCAGATCCCAAGGGACTCGTCAGTTCTTC
TRBJ1-5 | . | TRBV7-2 | . | CASDRLSNQPQHF | TGTGCCAGCGACAGACTGAGTAATCAGCCCCAGCATTTT
TRBJ2-3 | few | TRBV6-4 | TRBD2 | CASSPGGTDTQYF | TGTGCCAGCAGTCCGGGGGGGACAGATACGCAGTATTTT
TRBJ2-7 | . | TRBV7-8 | . | CASSLASLGTSTYEQYF | TGTGCCAGCAGCTTAGCTAGCCTCGGGACAAGCACCTACGAGCAGTACTTC
TRBJ1-5 | . | TRBV28 | TRBD1 | CASSFWGQANQPQHF | TGTGCCAGCAGTTTCTGGGGACAGGCTAATCAGCCCCAGCATTTT
TRBJ2-2 | . | TRBV28 | TRBD2 | CASSPTSGSHGELFF | TGTGCCAGCAGCCCCACTAGCGGTTCACACGGGGAGCTGTTTTTT
TRBJ1-2 | . | TRBV9 | TRBD1 | CASSAGQGAYGYTF | TGTGCCAGCAGCGCAGGACAGGGGGCTTATGGCTACACCTTC
TRBJ1-5 | once | TRBV12-3/TRBV12-4 | TRBD1 | CASRQGDQPQHF | TGTGCCAGCAGGCAGGGGGATCAGCCCCAGCATTTT
TRBJ1-5 | . | TRBV4-1 | TRBD1 | CASSQIRGGNQPQHF | TGCGCCAGCAGCCAAATCAGGGGGGGCAATCAGCCCCAGCATTTT
TRBJ2-7 | . | TRBV7-8 | . | CASSYGVTYEQYF | TGTGCCAGCAGCTACGGGGTTACCTACGAGCAGTACTTC
TRBJ2-3 | . | TRBV2 | . | CASKERGLSTDTQYF | TGTGCCAGCAAAGAAAGGGGGTTGAGCACAGATACGCAGTATTTT
TRBJ1-5 | . | TRBV28 | . | CASSLSIQLQPQHF | TGTGCCAGCAGTTTATCCATCCAACTACAGCCCCAGCATTTT
TRBJ2-7 | few | TRBV3-1/TRBV3-2 | TRBD1 | CASSQDQGAYEQYF | TGTGCCAGCAGCCAAGATCAGGGGGCATACGAGCAGTACTTC
TRBJ2-3 | . | TRBV6-5 | TRBD2 | CASSYSLAGGPGHEYF | TGTGCCAGCAGTTACTCGCTAGCGGGAGGGCCGGGTCATGAGTATTTT
TRBJ1-1 | once | TRBV5-1 | . | CASSLTVNTEAFF | TGCGCCAGCAGCTTGACAGTGAACACTGAAGCTTTCTTT
TRBJ2-2 | . | TRBV28 | TRBD1 | CASTPPPRTGSTGELFF | TGTGCCAGCACCCCCCCGCCGAGGACAGGGTCCACCGGGGAGCTGTTTTTT
TRBJ1-5 | . | TRBV30 | TRBD1 | CAWGGQGNQPQHF | TGTGCCTGGGGGGGACAGGGCAATCAGCCCCAGCATTTT
TRBJ1-5 | . | TRBV27 | TRBD1 | CASSLPGGQTQPQHF | TGTGCCAGCAGTTTACCAGGGGGCCAAACTCAGCCCCAGCATTTT
TRBJ2-1 | once | TRBV19 | . | CASSITTPTEQFF | TGTGCCAGTAGTATAACAACACCCACTGAGCAGTTCTTC
TRBJ2-3 | . | TRBV19 | . | CASSPTSSTDTQYF | TGTGCCAGTAGTCCGACTAGTTCCACAGATACGCAGTATTTT
TRBJ2-5 | . | TRBV30 | TRBD1 | CAWSSTGGAWETQYF | TGTGCCTGGAGTAGTACAGGGGGCGCGTGGGAGACCCAGTACTTC
TRBJ1-4 | . | TRBV6-5 | . | CASRTQINEKLFF | TGTGCCAGCAGAACACAGATTAATGAAAAACTGTTTTTT
TRBJ1-1 | . | TRBV2 | . | CASSGLKPGHFNTEAFF | TGTGCCAGCAGTGGTTTAAAACCGGGACACTTTAACACTGAAGCTTTCTTT
TRBJ2-2 | . | TRBV6-2/TRBV6-3 | TRBD2 | CASSSPQGLGAGELFF | TGTGCCAGCAGTTCCCCTCAGGGACTAGGGGCCGGGGAGCTGTTTTTT